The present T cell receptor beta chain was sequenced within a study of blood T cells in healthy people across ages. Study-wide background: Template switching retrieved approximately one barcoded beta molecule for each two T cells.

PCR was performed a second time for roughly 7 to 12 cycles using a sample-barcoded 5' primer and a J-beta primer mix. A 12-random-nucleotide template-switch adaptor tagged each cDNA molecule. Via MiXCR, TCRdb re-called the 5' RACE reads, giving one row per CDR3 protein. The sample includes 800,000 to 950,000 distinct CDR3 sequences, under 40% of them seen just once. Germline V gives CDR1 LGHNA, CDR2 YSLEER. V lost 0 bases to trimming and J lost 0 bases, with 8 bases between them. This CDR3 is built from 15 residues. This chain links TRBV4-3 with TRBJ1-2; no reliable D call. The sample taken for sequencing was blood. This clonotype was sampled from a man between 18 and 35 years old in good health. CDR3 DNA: TGCGCCAGCAGCCAAGAGCGACAAGCTAACTATGGCTACACCTTC. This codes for CASSQERQANYGYTF.